The rows below give T cell receptor beta chains drawn from one sample of a study of T cells in Graves' hyperthyroidism and ophthalmopathy. Each CDR3 protein gets one entry after TCRdb re-called the multiplex PCR reads with MiXCR. The profile covers around 540,000 distinct CDR3 sequences, with under 60% appearing a single time and 6.5% to 9% taken by the ten largest. The sequenced material came from peripheral blood or thyroid tissue (not recorded which). All receptors come from a woman between 18 and 29 years old with Graves' hyperthyroidism. Both conserved end residues are part of each CDR3. A D gene is named only where the DNA matches it firmly. Clone sizes are given selectively: once, few, many, or a class where the clone is expanded.

size: .; V: TRBV2; J: TRBJ1-2; D: .; CDR3: CASYDRSYGYTF; DNA: TGTGCCAGCTACGACAGATCCTATGGCTACACCTTC
size: .; V: TRBV7-9; J: TRBJ1-2; D: TRBD1; CDR3: CASSLKDRGRGGYTF; DNA: TGTGCCAGCAGCTTAAAGGACAGGGGGCGTGGTGGCTACACCTTC
size: many; V: TRBV7-2; J: TRBJ1-6; D: .; CDR3: CASSRSSYNSPLHF; DNA: TGTGCCAGCAGCAGGAGCTCCTATAATTCACCCCTCCACTTT
size: .; V: TRBV2; J: TRBJ2-7; D: .; CDR3: CASSGGNYEQYF; DNA: TGTGCCAGCAGTGGGGGGAACTACGAGCAGTACTTC
size: .; V: TRBV10-3; J: TRBJ2-7; D: .; CDR3: CASSYARVRSYEQYF; DNA: TGTGCCAGCAGTTACGCACGGGTCCGATCCTACGAGCAGTACTTC
size: .; V: TRBV20-1; J: TRBJ2-7; D: .; CDR3: CSAREKGANYEQYF; DNA: TGCAGTGCTAGAGAGAAAGGGGCAAACTACGAGCAGTACTTC
size: .; V: TRBV7-2; J: TRBJ1-5; D: .; CDR3: CASSLRPGDQPQHF; DNA: TGTGCCAGCAGCTTAAGGCCAGGGGATCAGCCCCAGCATTTT
size: .; V: TRBV12-5; J: TRBJ1-5; D: .; CDR3: CASGWGEGSNQPQHF; DNA: TGTGCTAGTGGTTGGGGGGAAGGTAGCAATCAGCCCCAGCATTTT
size: many; V: TRBV7-8; J: TRBJ2-7; D: TRBD1; CDR3: CASSLTGQTYEQYF; DNA: TGTGCCAGCAGCTTAACGGGACAGACCTACGAGCAGTACTTC
size: many; V: TRBV7-2; J: TRBJ1-4; D: .; CDR3: CASSPRRDPTNEKLFF; DNA: TGTGCCAGCAGCCCGCGACGGGACCCAACTAATGAAAAACTGTTTTTT
size: .; V: TRBV12-3/TRBV12-4; J: TRBJ1-5; D: .; CDR3: CASSPTRDTNQPQHF; DNA: TGTGCCAGCAGTCCCACACGGGACACCAATCAGCCCCAGCATTTT
size: .; V: TRBV20-1; J: TRBJ2-2; D: TRBD2; CDR3: CSARYGRLAGGITGELFF; DNA: TGCAGTGCTAGATATGGTAGACTAGCGGGAGGGATAACCGGGGAGCTGTTTTTT
size: many; V: TRBV10-3; J: TRBJ1-2; D: TRBD1; CDR3: CAISSPDRGYGYTF; DNA: TGTGCCATCAGTAGCCCGGACAGGGGCTATGGCTACACCTTC
size: few; V: TRBV10-3; J: TRBJ2-2; D: TRBD2; CDR3: CAISEGTSVAGELFF; DNA: TGTGCCATCAGTGAAGGGACTAGCGTAGCCGGGGAGCTGTTTTTT
size: many; V: TRBV2; J: TRBJ1-4; D: .; CDR3: CASSSTGRELFF; DNA: TGTGCCAGCAGCTCCACAGGGAGGGAACTGTTTTTT
size: .; V: TRBV4-3; J: TRBJ2-5; D: .; CDR3: CASSRGLLGETQYF; DNA: TGCGCCAGCAGCCGAGGACTGTTGGGAGAGACCCAGTACTTC
size: few; V: TRBV7-9; J: TRBJ1-1; D: .; CDR3: CASSLELANTEAFF; DNA: TGTGCCAGCAGCTTAGAATTGGCGAACACTGAAGCTTTCTTT
size: .; V: TRBV15; J: TRBJ1-4; D: .; CDR3: CATSRVGKLFF; DNA: TGTGCCACCAGCAGAGTAGGAAAACTGTTTTTT
size: .; V: TRBV7-8; J: TRBJ1-5; D: TRBD1; CDR3: CASSLGDRADQPQHF; DNA: TGTGCCAGCAGCTTGGGGGACAGGGCCGATCAGCCCCAGCATTTT
size: .; V: TRBV9; J: TRBJ2-5; D: .; CDR3: CASSRLEGETQYF; DNA: TGTGCCAGCAGCCGACTAGAAGGAGAGACCCAGTACTTC
size: .; V: TRBV7-9; J: TRBJ2-7; D: TRBD1; CDR3: CASSLSKGQGWYEQYF; DNA: TGTGCCAGCAGTTTAAGTAAGGGACAGGGATGGTACGAGCAGTACTTC
size: many; V: TRBV7-6; J: TRBJ2-7; D: TRBD2; CDR3: CASSPSGGSSYEQYF; DNA: TGTGCCAGCAGTCCTAGCGGGGGTAGCTCCTACGAGCAGTACTTC
size: .; V: TRBV7-2; J: TRBJ2-7; D: .; CDR3: CASSFRGASDEQYF; DNA: TGTGCCAGCAGCTTCAGGGGAGCTAGCGACGAGCAGTACTTC
size: .; V: TRBV7-8; J: TRBJ1-1; D: TRBD1; CDR3: CASTLDRGLNTEAFF; DNA: TGTGCCAGCACCTTAGACAGGGGCCTGAACACTGAAGCTTTCTTT
size: .; V: TRBV6-5; J: TRBJ2-7; D: .; CDR3: CAISYLGGSYEQYF; DNA: TGTGCCATCAGTTACCTCGGAGGGTCTTACGAGCAGTACTTC
size: .; V: TRBV12-3/TRBV12-4; J: TRBJ1-5; D: .; CDR3: CASDTAQTNQPQHF; DNA: TGTGCCAGCGACACAGCCCAAACCAATCAGCCCCAGCATTTT
size: .; V: TRBV2; J: TRBJ1-2; D: TRBD1; CDR3: CASRQGAPGYTF; DNA: TGTGCCAGCAGACAGGGGGCGCCTGGCTACACCTTC
size: many; V: TRBV7-2; J: TRBJ2-7; D: TRBD2; CDR3: CASSPFDLAGTFYEQYF; DNA: TGTGCCAGCTCACCTTTTGACCTAGCGGGAACTTTCTACGAGCAGTACTTC
size: many; V: TRBV20-1; J: TRBJ2-5; D: .; CDR3: CSAGRHQETQYF; DNA: TGCAGTGCCGGGCGGCACCAAGAGACCCAGTACTTC
size: few; V: TRBV2; J: TRBJ2-5; D: .; CDR3: CASSRSGLLDETQYF; DNA: TGTGCCAGCAGTAGAAGTGGGCTCCTAGACGAGACCCAGTACTTC